This T cell receptor (beta chain) was sequenced for a study of CD8 T cells in ankylosing spondylitis. The germline gives CDR1 MNHEY, CDR2 SVGAGI. The junction had 5 bases not matched to a gene; V was cut back by 6 bases and J by 1 base. CDR3 length: 14 residues. Study results and caveats: A motif of several highly homologous TCR beta variants was seen as apparently characteristic of ankylosing spondylitis blood. There was reportedly significant enrichment of clones that were disease-linked in matched ankylosing spondylitis synovial fluid.

The authors made TCR beta libraries by quantitative 5'-RACE with molecular barcodes. TCRdb processed the 5' RACE reads anew with MiXCR; each CDR3 protein has one entry. The sample contains 200,000 to 250,000 distinct CDR3 sequences, around 18% of which appear only once. Concerning this clonotype: Its antigen is undetermined.

The chain uses TRBV6-5 and TRBJ1-1, with TRBD1 identical over 7 bases. This receptor was obtained from a male donor with ankylosing spondylitis. The specimen sequenced was blood, either unsorted or a sorted T cell fraction (not recorded which). This chain's CDR3 is CASSLQGTNTEAFF. The DNA for the CDR3 is TGTGCCAGCAGCTTACAGGGGACGAACACTGAAGCTTTCTTT.